This T cell receptor beta chain was recovered during a study of T cells in Graves' hyperthyroidism and ophthalmopathy. This clonotype was seen only a few times. The antigen remains undetermined. What was amplified from RNA transcripts were TCR beta CDR3 regions. Carried out on the TCR CDR3, a first-round RT-PCR used the HTBI primer set. TCRdb re-derived calls from the multiplex PCR reads in MiXCR, one entry per CDR3 protein. The data contain roughly 720,000 distinct CDR3 sequences, 17% of them singletons. Study-level points and caveats: The model's output predicted ophthalmopathy at a median of about 6.5 months prior to onset.

The source of this sequence is a man in his forties or fifties with Graves' hyperthyroidism. Material for sequencing was blood.

CDR3 DNA: TGCAGTGCTAAAAGACTAGCGGGATTATTAGATACGCAGTATTTT. It translates to CSAKRLAGLLDTQYF. The chain recombines TRBV20-1 with TRBJ2-3, with 11 bases that match TRBD2. CDR3 length: 15 amino acids. Germline-derived CDR1 and CDR2 are DFQATT and SNEGSKA (reference sequence). Unmatched junction bases numbered 8, after V lost 4 bases and J lost 5 bases.